This T cell receptor beta chain stems from a study of molecular identifiers for immune sequencing clone quantification. This clonotype was observed many times. Naive CD8 sequencing libraries were generated from about 19,000 to 1,100,000 sorted cells, with 10%, 30% or 50% RNA as input. Looked up from germline, CDR1 is SEHNR and CDR2 is FQNEAQ (reference sequence). CDR3 length: 16 residues. V lost 5 bases and J lost 0, with 13 bases in between. TCRdb processed the PCR reads anew with MiXCR; each CDR3 protein has one entry. Here the sample spans about 640,000 distinct CDR3 sequences, 15% to 20% being singletons.

This sequence joins TRBV7-9 and TRBJ2-2; a possible D gene is TRBD2 (5 bases). Sequencing was performed on naive CD8+ T cells from blood, with Jurkat cell RNA spiked in. Subset of the sample: FACS-sorted CD8+CD4-CCR7+CD45RA+ naive T cells. This clonotype was sampled from a human donor in good health. Some libraries in this study had Jurkat cell RNA spiked in. The CDR3 DNA sequence: TGTGCCAGCAGCCCCGCCACGGAGGCGAACACCGGGGAGCTGTTTTTT. Its protein product is CASSPATEANTGELFF.